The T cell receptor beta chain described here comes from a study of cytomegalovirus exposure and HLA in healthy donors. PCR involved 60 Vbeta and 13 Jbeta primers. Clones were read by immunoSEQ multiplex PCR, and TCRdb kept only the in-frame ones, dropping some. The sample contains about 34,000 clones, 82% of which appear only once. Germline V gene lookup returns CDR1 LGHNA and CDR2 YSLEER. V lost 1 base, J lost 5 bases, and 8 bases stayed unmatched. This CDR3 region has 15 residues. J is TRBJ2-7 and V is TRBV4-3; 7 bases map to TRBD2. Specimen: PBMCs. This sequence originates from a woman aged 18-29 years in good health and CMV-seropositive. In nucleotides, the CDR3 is TGCGCCAGCAGCCAAGGGACTCGCGGGGGACACGAGCAGTACTTC. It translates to CASSQGTRGGHEQYF.